The 15 T cell receptor beta chains below come from one sample, sequenced in a study of T cells in Graves' hyperthyroidism and ophthalmopathy. RNA transcripts gave rise to amplified TCR beta CDR3 regions. A first-round RT-PCR of the TCR CDR3 used the HTBI primer set. TCRdb called the multiplex PCR reads again in MiXCR, with one record for every CDR3 protein. This table holds just over 550,000 distinct CDR3 sequences, roughly 46% found once. Sequences were obtained from peripheral blood or thyroid tissue (not recorded which). Source of these receptors: a woman under 30 with Graves' hyperthyroidism.

This CDR3 reads CSGKLGRELFF. The CDR3 DNA reads TGCAGCGGCAAATTGGGGCGGGAGCTGTTTTTT. The V and J genes are TRBV29-1 and TRBJ2-2, with a tentative D call TRBD1 (5 bases). CDR3 length equals 11 residues. Germline CDR1 SQVTM, CDR2 ANQGSEA. Trimming left V 7 bases short and J 9 bases short, with 12 bases between.

As to this clonotype: With a much larger clone just one base away, this may be a read error. The V call is TRBV5-6, the J call TRBJ1-4, with TRBD1 identical over 7 bases. The ends lost 4 bases at V and 8 bases at J; junction bases unmatched: 11. The CDR3 has 15 residues. Germline loops: CDR1 SGHDT, CDR2 YYEEEE. The DNA for the CDR3 is TGTGCCAGCAGCGCAGACAGGGAAGTGAGCGAAAAACTGTTTTTT. It yields the protein CASSADREVSEKLFF.

The genes are TRBV29-1 and TRBJ2-7; possibly TRBD1 for D (5 bases). The CDR3 spans 13 residues. Germline V CDR1 and CDR2: SQVTM, ANQGSEA. V was cut by 8 bases and J by 0 bases, with 14 bases left in between. The CDR3 region is CSFGQGGSYEQYF. Written as DNA, the CDR3 is TGCAGCTTCGGGCAGGGCGGCTCCTACGAGCAGTACTTC.

The chain couples TRBV24-1 to TRBJ1-2; D may be TRBD1 (5 bases). Trimming stripped 4 bases from V and 7 bases from J, with 15 bases between. This CDR3 has 14 residues. The V gene's germline CDR1 is KGHDR and CDR2 SFDVKD. The CDR3 spells CATSDPKWGFGYTF. CDR3 DNA sequence: TGTGCCACCAGTGACCCAAAATGGGGGTTTGGCTACACCTTC.

This clonotype has just one count. The rearrangement uses TRBV7-9 and TRBJ2-7; 10 nucleotides align to TRBD1. CDR3 length: 16 residues. Trimming cost V 5 bases and J 4 bases; bases outside gene matches: 11. Per germline, CDR1 SEHNR and CDR2 FQNEAQ (reference sequence). CDR3: CASSQEPGTGVYEQYF. As DNA, the CDR3 is TGTGCCAGCAGCCAAGAGCCCGGGACAGGGGTATACGAGCAGTACTTC.

This chain uses TRBV7-9 with TRBJ1-5, with D possibly matching TRBD1 (5 bases). The CDR3 is 14 amino acids. CDR1 is SEHNR, CDR2 FQNEAQ, per germline (reference sequence). V lost 4 bases and J 1 base, leaving 8 bases between the germline ends. The CDR3 sequence: CASSSRDSNQPQHF. CDR3 coding DNA: TGTGCCAGCAGCTCCCGGGACAGCAATCAGCCCCAGCATTTT. Supplemented by reference TRBV7-9 and TRBJ1-5, the full variable domain reads DTGVSQNPRHKITKRGQNVTFRCDPISEHNRLYWYRQTLGQGPEFLTYFQNEAQLEKSRLLSDRFSAERPKGSFSTLEIQRTEQGDSAMYLCASSSRDSNQPQHFGDGTRLSIL.

Details on this clonotype: With a much larger clone just one base away, this may be a read error. The chain is built from TRBV2 and TRBJ2-7, with no clear D. CDR1 SNHLY and CDR2 FYNNEI come from the germline V gene. Trimming pared 2 bases from V and 0 bases from J, leaving 11 bases between. The CDR3 is made up of 15 amino acids. The CDR3 protein is CASSETRGHSYEQYF. The DNA for the CDR3 is TGTGCCAGCAGTGAAACGCGCGGCCACTCCTACGAGCAGTACTTC.

J is TRBJ2-7 and V is TRBV29-1; TRBD2 is a possible D gene (6 bases). The CDR3 runs to 13 residues. Looked up from germline, CDR1 is SQVTM and CDR2 is ANQGSEA. Trimming left V 4 bases short and J 3 bases short, with 13 bases between. CDR3 region: CSVAGEAGYEQYF. The CDR3, as DNA: TGCAGCGTTGCGGGGGAGGCGGGCTACGAGCAGTACTTC.

This clonotype has just a few counts. The chain is built from TRBV29-1 and TRBJ2-2; 7 bases are a match to TRBD1. Germline CDR1 and CDR2: SQVTM and ANQGSEA. This CDR3 contains 15 residues. V was pared by 6 bases and J by 0 bases, with 7 bases of the junction left unmatched. The CDR3 DNA is TGCAGCGTGGACGCAGGGGGTACGAACACCGGGGAGCTGTTTTTT. As protein: CSVDAGGTNTGELFF.

The chain uses TRBV7-9 and TRBJ1-1, with unresolved D. The CDR3 is made up of 15 amino acids. Trimming stripped 3 bases from V and 1 base from J, with 12 bases between. Germline V gives CDR1 SEHNR, CDR2 FQNEAQ (reference sequence). The CDR3 coding sequence is TGTGCCAGCAGCTTTCGACCGTCGTGGAACACTGAAGCTTTCTTT. This translates into CASSFRPSWNTEAFF.

There are many counts of this clonotype. This chain uses TRBV9 with TRBJ2-7; D assignment may be TRBD1 or TRBD2 (5 bases each). CDR3 length equals 13 residues. The V end lost 1 base, the J end lost 3 bases, and 8 bases lay between the germline ends. Per the germline V gene, CDR1 is SGDLS and CDR2 is YYNGEE. The CDR3: CASSVRDLYEQYF. In DNA, the CDR3 is TGTGCCAGCAGCGTAAGGGACCTCTACGAGCAGTACTTC.

Of note for this clonotype: Possible read error: a much larger clone is one base away. V and J are TRBV7-2 and TRBJ1-1; perhaps TRBD1 as D (5 bases). The CDR3 has 14 residues. Trimming left V 4 bases short and J 4 bases short, with 13 bases between. CDR1 and CDR2 from the germline V gene are SGHTA and FQGNSA. The CDR3 loop reads CASSSVPGSTEAFF. The CDR3 DNA sequence: TGTGCCAGCAGCTCAGTTCCAGGGAGCACTGAAGCTTTCTTT.

The chain employs TRBV20-1 and TRBJ2-5; 12 nucleotides match TRBD2. The CDR3 spans 14 residues. CDR1 and CDR2 (germline): DFQATT, SNEGSKA (reference sequence). Losses at the gene ends were 5 bases for V and 5 bases for J; bases not matched to a gene: 6. The CDR3 DNA follows: TGCAGTGCTCCGACTAGCGGGAGTTGGGAGACCCAGTACTTC. Amino acids: CSAPTSGSWETQYF.

A word on this clonotype: At one of its ends the junction is not consistent with the germline gene, which may arise from a read error. The chain has TRBV7-2 and TRBJ1-5; D gene ambiguous. The germline CDR1 and CDR2 sequences are SGHTA and FQGNSA. This CDR3 contains 13 residues. CDR3 residues: CASSQPGSQPQHF. In DNA form, the CDR3 reads TGCGCCAGCAGCCAGCCGGGGTCTCAGCCCCAGCATTTT.

CDR3 in DNA: TGTGCCATCAGTGAGTCCGGGTCTGGAAATGGCTACACCTTC. This codes for CAISESGSGNGYTF. The J gene is TRBJ1-2, the V gene TRBV10-3; D call uncertain. Germline V gene lookup returns CDR1 ENHRY and CDR2 SYGVKD. The CDR3 is 14 amino acids. V was trimmed by 0 bases and J by 6 bases, leaving 11 bases between them.